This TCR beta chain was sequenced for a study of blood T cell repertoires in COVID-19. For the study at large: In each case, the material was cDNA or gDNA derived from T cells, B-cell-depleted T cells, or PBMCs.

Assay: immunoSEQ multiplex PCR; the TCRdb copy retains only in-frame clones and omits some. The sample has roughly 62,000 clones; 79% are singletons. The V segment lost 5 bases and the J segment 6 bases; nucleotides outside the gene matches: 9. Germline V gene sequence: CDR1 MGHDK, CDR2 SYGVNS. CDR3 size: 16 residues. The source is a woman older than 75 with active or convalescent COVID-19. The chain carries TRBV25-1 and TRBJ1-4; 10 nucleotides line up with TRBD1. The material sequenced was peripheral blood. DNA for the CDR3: TGTGCCAGCAGTTTACATCCGGGACAGGGGTATGAAAAACTGTTTTTT. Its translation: CASSLHPGQGYEKLFF.